What follows are 8 T cell receptor beta chains derived from one specimen sequenced in a study of Tregs in tolerant kidney transplant recipients. TCRdb's table, derived via immunoSEQ multiplex PCR, lists solely in-frame clones and lacks some. The sample carries tens of thousands of clones, 84% recorded once. The sequenced sample consisted of CD4+ T cells from blood. The source of these receptors is a human donor in good health.

The V and J genes are TRBV20-1 and TRBJ2-1; D is unclear. CDR3 length: 11 amino acids. Germline-derived CDR1 and CDR2 are DFQATT and SNEGSKA (reference sequence). The V gene lost 0 bases and the J gene lost 13 bases, with 10 bases spanning the gap. The DNA of the CDR3 is TGCAGTGCTAGAGATCCCCCTTCCCAGTTCTTC. Its protein product is CSARDPPSQFF.

This clone is labeled large. The chain couples TRBV2 to TRBJ1-3; D gene unclear. The CDR3 consists of 15 residues. V lost 6 bases and J 0 bases, leaving 12 bases between the germline ends. The V gene's germline CDR1 is SNHLY and CDR2 FYNNEI. DNA of the CDR3: TGTGCCAGCAGGGGCTTTGAGGTCTCTGGAAACACCATATATTTT. Translation: CASRGFEVSGNTIYF.

This clone has only a few counts. The chain is built from TRBV10-3 and TRBJ1-3, with 9 bases that match TRBD1. Looked up from germline, CDR1 is ENHRY and CDR2 is SYGVKD. This CDR3 has 15 amino acids. After removal of 5 bases from V and 3 bases from J, the junction contained 5 bases not matched to a gene. The CDR3 loop reads CAISSGGQGGNTIYF. The CDR3 DNA follows: TGTGCCATCAGTTCGGGGGGACAGGGTGGAAACACCATATATTTT.

This clone was seen more than once but under ten times. The chain joins TRBV12-5 to TRBJ1-1; D is unresolved. The CDR3 has 10 residues. In germline, CDR1 is LGHNT, CDR2 FRNRAP. V gave up 3 bases and J gave up 7 bases, with 3 bases separating them. The CDR3: CASGLREAFF. The CDR3 coding sequence is TGTGCTAGTGGTTTACGTGAAGCTTTCTTT. The full variable domain, rest sourced from reference TRBV12-5 and TRBJ1-1, is DARVTQTPRHKVTEMGQEVTMRCQPILGHNTVFWYRQTMMQGLELLAYFRNRAPLDDSGMPKDRFSAEMPDATLATLKIQPSEPRDSAVYFCASGLREAFFGQGTRLTVV.

The chain combines TRBV21-1 with TRBJ1-2; the table's D gene call, TRBD1, was not cross checked with the DNA. TRBV21-1 is marked as a pseudogene. The length of the CDR3 is 18 residues. The CDR3 loop is CASSKAQNLMTDRYGYTF. As DNA, the CDR3 is TGTGCCAGCAGCAAAGCGCAAAACCTAATGACAGACCGCTATGGCTACACCTTC.

V is TRBV18 and J is TRBJ2-7; D is unclear. The CDR3 consists of 13 residues. V was clipped by 0 bases and J by 4 bases, with 7 bases between them. Germline CDR1 reads KGHSH; CDR2 reads LQKENI. CDR3 nucleotide sequence: TGTGCCAGCTCACCACCGAGTGGGTACGAGCAGTACTTC. Translated, it gives CASSPPSGYEQYF.

The gene calls are TRBV15 and TRBJ1-6, with D tentatively TRBD1 (5 bases). The CDR3 totals 13 residues. The ends were cut back, 2 bases at V and 7 bases at J, with 6 bases in the middle. The V gene's germline CDR1 is LNHNV and CDR2 YYDKDF (reference sequence). DNA of the CDR3: TGTGCCACCAGCAGACAGGGAAATTCACCCCTCCACTTT. Translated: CATSRQGNSPLHF.

This sequence joins TRBV6-6 and TRBJ2-2, with TRBD1 identical over 7 bases. The CDR3 totals 15 residues. With 3 bases clipped from V and 4 bases from J, the junction kept 5 bases outside the gene matches. Germline V lookup: CDR1 MNHNY, CDR2 SVGAGI (reference sequence). CDR3 DNA: TGTGCCAGCAGTTATGAGGCAGGGGGCACCGGGGAGCTGTTTTTT. It codes for CASSYEAGGTGELFF.